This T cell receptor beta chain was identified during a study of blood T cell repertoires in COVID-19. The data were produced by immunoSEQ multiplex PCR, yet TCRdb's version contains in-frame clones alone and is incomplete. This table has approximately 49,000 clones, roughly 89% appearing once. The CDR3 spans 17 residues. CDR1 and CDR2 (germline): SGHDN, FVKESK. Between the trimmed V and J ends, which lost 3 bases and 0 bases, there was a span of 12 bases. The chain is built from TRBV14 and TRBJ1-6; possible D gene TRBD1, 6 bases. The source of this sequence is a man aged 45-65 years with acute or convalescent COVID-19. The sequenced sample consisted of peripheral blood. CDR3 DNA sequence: TGTGCCAGCAGCCACGTGACAGGACGCTCCTATAATTCACCCCTCCACTTT. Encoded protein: CASSHVTGRSYNSPLHF.